These T cell receptor beta chains were read from a single sample in a study of blood T cell repertoires in COVID-19. The repertoire was sequenced with immunoSEQ multiplex PCR; TCRdb's copy has only in-frame clones and lacks some. The data show a few hundred thousand clones, 70% to 90% seen once. Sequences were obtained from peripheral blood. These receptor sequences come from a man younger than 30 with COVID-19, enrolled during active disease. Both conserved end residues are part of each CDR3. Each record gives: V gene, J gene, CDR3 length, D gene, CDR3 protein, CDR3 DNA. The D gene is left open where the match is weak.

>TRBV7-9|TRBJ2-1|15|.
CASSIRDLSYNEQFF
TGTGCCAGCAGCATCCGGGACTTATCCTACAATGAGCAGTTCTTC
>TRBV4-1|TRBJ2-1|19|.
CASSQVWQNAGISYNEQFF
TGCGCCAGCAGCCAAGTGTGGCAAAACGCAGGGATTTCCTACAATGAGCAGTTCTTC
>TRBV6-2/TRBV6-3|TRBJ1-2|14|.
CASSGGDPNYGYTF
TGTGCCAGCAGTGGCGGGGACCCCAACTATGGCTACACCTTC
>TRBV3-1/TRBV3-2|TRBJ2-3|15|.
CASSQETSFTDTQYF
TGTGCCAGCAGCCAAGAAACTAGCTTCACAGATACGCAGTATTTT
>TRBV29-1|TRBJ2-3|13|.
CSVGGQLTDTQYF
TGCAGCGTGGGGGGGCAACTCACAGATACGCAGTATTTT
>TRBV18|TRBJ1-5|15|TRBD1
CASSASGTGMLPQHF
TGTGCCAGCTCAGCCTCCGGGACAGGGATGTTGCCCCAGCATTTT
>TRBV5-6|TRBJ2-4|16|TRBD2
CASSRGLAGFKNIQYF
TGTGCCAGCAGCCGTGGACTAGCGGGCTTCAAAAACATTCAGTACTTC
>TRBV7-9|TRBJ1-1|14|TRBD1
CASSSPRGDTEAFF
TGTGCCAGCAGCTCCCCCAGGGGGGATACTGAAGCTTTCTTT
>TRBV5-4|TRBJ2-7|16|TRBD1
CASRLGPGQGSYEQYF
TGTGCCAGCAGGCTGGGACCGGGACAGGGAAGCTACGAGCAGTACTTC
>TRBV28|TRBJ1-1|15|.
CASSFPRGAITEAFF
TGTGCCAGCAGTTTCCCCCGCGGAGCTATCACTGAAGCTTTCTTT
>TRBV6-5|TRBJ2-3|14|.
CATKQQGSTDTQYF
TGTGCCACCAAACAACAGGGAAGCACAGATACGCAGTATTTT
>TRBV6-5|TRBJ2-1|14|TRBD2
CASGSGGAQNEQFF
TGTGCCAGCGGCAGCGGGGGGGCCCAGAATGAGCAGTTCTTC
>TRBV11-2|TRBJ2-2|17|TRBD2
CASSSRTASGGTGELFF
TGTGCCAGCAGCTCCCGGACGGCTAGCGGGGGTACCGGGGAGCTGTTTTTT
>TRBV12-3/TRBV12-4|TRBJ1-3|12|.
CASSFLGNTIYF
TGTGCCAGCAGTTTCCTTGGAAACACCATATATTTT